A single sample gave rise to the 2 T cell receptor beta chains below, sequenced in a study of T cell responses to AZD1222 COVID-19 vaccine. TCRdb keeps only in-frame clones here, not all; method: immunoSEQ multiplex PCR. Here the sample spans roughly 77,000 clones, about 92% being singletons. Sequenced here: peripheral blood, sampled on day 0 of MenACWY control vaccination. These receptors were obtained from an adult in good health.

The chain couples TRBV7-2 to TRBJ1-6, with D possibly matching TRBD1 (5 bases). This CDR3 has 15 amino acids. Per the germline V gene, CDR1 is SGHTA and CDR2 is FQGNSA. V lost 4 bases to trimming and J lost 5 bases, with 12 bases between them. The CDR3 nucleotides read TGTGCCAGCAGCTCCGGGGGGGGTAATAATTCACCCCTCCACTTT. Translating it yields CASSSGGGNNSPLHF.

This rearrangement joins TRBV19 to TRBJ2-1; D is possibly TRBD1 (6 bases). V lost 8 bases and J lost 4, with 12 bases in between. The CDR3 spans 13 residues. Per germline, CDR1 LNHDA and CDR2 SQIVND (reference sequence). This CDR3 is CASQPGQYNEQFF. DNA of the CDR3: TGTGCCAGTCAGCCGGGACAATACAATGAGCAGTTCTTC.